The present T cell receptor beta chain was sequenced within a study of PD-L1 blockade in urothelial cancer. Germline assignment: CDR1 SGHTA and CDR2 FQGNSA. There are 13 residues in the CDR3. Clones were read by immunoSEQ multiplex PCR, and TCRdb kept only the in-frame ones, dropping some. The table has more than 45,000 clones, about 87% seen once. Urothelial carcinoma, locally advanced or metastatic, affected the patients. The chain has TRBV7-2 and TRBJ2-5; the D is unclear. The source was PBMCs, collected around atezolizumab (anti-PD-L1) treatment. The clonotype was recovered from a man at least 80 years old with urothelial cancer. This chain's CDR3 is CASAEAFGETQYF. The CDR3 coding sequence is TGTGCGTCCGCGGAAGCTTTTGGGGAGACCCAGTACTTC.